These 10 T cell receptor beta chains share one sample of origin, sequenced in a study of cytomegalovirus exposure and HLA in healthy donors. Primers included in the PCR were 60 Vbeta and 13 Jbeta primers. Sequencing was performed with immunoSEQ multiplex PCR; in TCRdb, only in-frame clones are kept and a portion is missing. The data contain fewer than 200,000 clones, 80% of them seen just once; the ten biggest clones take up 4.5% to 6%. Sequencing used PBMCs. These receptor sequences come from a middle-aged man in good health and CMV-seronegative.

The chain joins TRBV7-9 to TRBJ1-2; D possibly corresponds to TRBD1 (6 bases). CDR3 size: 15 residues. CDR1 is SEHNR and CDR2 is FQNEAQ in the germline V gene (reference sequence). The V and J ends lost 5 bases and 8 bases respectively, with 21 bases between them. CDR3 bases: TGTGCCAGCAGCCCGGGGGGGCTTAAAGCGGGGGGCTACACCTTC. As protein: CASSPGGLKAGGYTF.

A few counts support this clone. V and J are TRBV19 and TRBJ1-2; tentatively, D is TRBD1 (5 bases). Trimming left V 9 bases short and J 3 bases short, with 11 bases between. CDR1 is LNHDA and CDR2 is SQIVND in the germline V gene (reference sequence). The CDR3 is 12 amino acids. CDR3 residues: CASVRGDYGYTF. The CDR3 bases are TGTGCCAGCGTACGGGGGGACTATGGCTACACCTTC.

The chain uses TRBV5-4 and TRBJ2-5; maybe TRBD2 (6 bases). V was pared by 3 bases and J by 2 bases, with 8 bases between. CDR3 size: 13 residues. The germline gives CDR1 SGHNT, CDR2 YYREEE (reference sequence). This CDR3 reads CASSSTRQETQYF. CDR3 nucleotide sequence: TGTGCCAGCAGCTCGACTAGACAAGAGACCCAGTACTTC.

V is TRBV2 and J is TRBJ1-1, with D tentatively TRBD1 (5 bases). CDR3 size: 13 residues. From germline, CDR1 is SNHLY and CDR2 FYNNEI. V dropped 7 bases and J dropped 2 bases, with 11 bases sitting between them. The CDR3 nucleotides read TGTGCCAGCATGGGGCAGGGAAACACTGAAGCTTTCTTT. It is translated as CASMGQGNTEAFF.

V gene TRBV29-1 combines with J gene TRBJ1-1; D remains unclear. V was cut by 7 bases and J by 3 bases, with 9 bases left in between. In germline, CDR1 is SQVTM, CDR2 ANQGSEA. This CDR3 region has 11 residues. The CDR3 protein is CSDTRDTEAFF. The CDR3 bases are TGCAGCGACACGAGGGACACTGAAGCTTTCTTT.

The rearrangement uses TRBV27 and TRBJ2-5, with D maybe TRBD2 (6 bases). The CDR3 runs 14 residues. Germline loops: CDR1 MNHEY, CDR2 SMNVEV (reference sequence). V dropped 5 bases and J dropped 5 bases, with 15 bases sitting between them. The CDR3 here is CASSTRGGPETQYF. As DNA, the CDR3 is TGTGCCAGCAGTACCCGTGGAGGGCCGGAGACCCAGTACTTC.

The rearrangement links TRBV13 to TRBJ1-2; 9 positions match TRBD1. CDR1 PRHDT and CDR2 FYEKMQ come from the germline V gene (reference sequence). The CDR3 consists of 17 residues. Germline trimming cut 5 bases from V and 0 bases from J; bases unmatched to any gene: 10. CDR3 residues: CASSPRRDRGSNYGYTF. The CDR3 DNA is TGTGCCAGCAGCCCAAGAAGAGACAGGGGGTCTAACTATGGCTACACCTTC.

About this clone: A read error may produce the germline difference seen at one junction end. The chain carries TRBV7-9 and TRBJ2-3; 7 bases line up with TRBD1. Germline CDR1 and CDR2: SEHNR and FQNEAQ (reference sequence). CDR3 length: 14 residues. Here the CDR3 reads CSSSNQGGTDTQYF. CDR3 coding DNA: TGTTCCAGCTCGAACCAGGGGGGCACAGATACGCAGTATTTT.

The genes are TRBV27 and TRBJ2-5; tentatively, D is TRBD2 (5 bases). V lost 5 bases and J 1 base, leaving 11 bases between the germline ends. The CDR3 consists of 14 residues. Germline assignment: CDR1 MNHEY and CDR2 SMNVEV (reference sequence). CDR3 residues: CASSPPGFQETQYF. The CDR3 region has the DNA TGTGCCAGCAGTCCCCCGGGATTCCAAGAGACCCAGTACTTC.

In DNA, the CDR3 is TGTGCCAGCAGCTTAGTGCGGGGACAGGGAGTTGAAGCTTTCTTT. It is translated as CASSLVRGQGVEAFF. The chain combines TRBV7-9 with TRBJ1-1; 9 bases match TRBD1. J lost 7 bases, V lost 1 base, and 7 bases had no gene match. Looked up from germline, CDR1 is SEHNR and CDR2 is FQNEAQ (reference sequence). This CDR3 contains 15 residues.